This is a list of T cell receptor beta chains from one sample in a study of response to subunit inactivated influenza vaccine. Each CDR3 protein gets one entry after TCRdb re-called the RT-PCR reads with MiXCR. Here the sample spans some 550,000 distinct CDR3 sequences, under 25% being singletons. This sample was shared with a second study, whose subject was T cells expressing NK-cell markers.

The material sequenced was CD4+ T cells sorted from PBMCs, taken 11 to 12 days after vaccination. These receptors came from a man between 45 and 60 years old who received an inactivated influenza vaccine. Each CDR3 is given with its conserved first and last residue. Fields, in order: clone size, J gene, D gene, V gene, CDR3 protein, CDR3 DNA. D genes are given only for firm matches. Some rows mark clone size as missing; the rest say once, few, many or name a class of expanded clone.

size: few; J: TRBJ2-3; D: NA; V: TRBV7-9; CDR3: CASSLSLTRDTQYF; DNA: TGTGCCAGCAGCTTATCCCTAACGAGAGATACGCAGTATTTT
size: few; J: TRBJ2-5; D: TRBD2; V: TRBV2; CDR3: CASSDSGLAETQYF; DNA: TGTGCCAGCAGTGATTCGGGACTAGCGGAGACCCAGTACTTC
size: NA; J: TRBJ2-1; D: TRBD2; V: TRBV28; CDR3: CASTRAGRVEQFF; DNA: TGTGCCAGCACCCGAGCGGGGAGAGTCGAGCAGTTCTTC
size: NA; J: TRBJ1-4; D: NA; V: TRBV4-2; CDR3: CASSQDIATNEKLFF; DNA: TGTGCCAGCAGCCAAGATATCGCAACTAATGAAAAACTGTTTTTT
size: few; J: TRBJ2-7; D: NA; V: TRBV5-4; CDR3: CASSLALGSSAYEQYF; DNA: TGTGCCAGCAGCTTGGCTCTGGGGTCATCGGCCTACGAGCAGTACTTC
size: few; J: TRBJ2-5; D: NA; V: TRBV29-1; CDR3: CSVVGQGETQYF; DNA: TGCAGCGTGGTAGGGCAGGGAGAGACCCAGTACTTC
size: few; J: TRBJ1-1; D: TRBD1; V: TRBV9; CDR3: CASSVTGGPTEAFF; DNA: TGTGCCAGCAGCGTGACAGGGGGGCCCACTGAAGCTTTCTTT
size: NA; J: TRBJ2-7; D: TRBD2; V: TRBV2; CDR3: CASRGLAGGPGEQYF; DNA: TGTGCCAGCAGGGGACTAGCGGGAGGGCCGGGCGAGCAGTACTTC
size: few; J: TRBJ1-1; D: NA; V: TRBV6-1; CDR3: CASNNREGRTEAFF; DNA: TGTGCCAGCAACAACAGGGAGGGCAGGACTGAAGCTTTCTTT
size: NA; J: TRBJ2-1; D: NA; V: TRBV7-2; CDR3: CASSLVAGRGSNEQFF; DNA: TGTGCCAGCAGCTTAGTGGCGGGGCGAGGATCTAATGAGCAGTTCTTC
size: NA; J: TRBJ2-1; D: TRBD2; V: TRBV9; CDR3: CASSEGTSGDNEQFF; DNA: TGTGCCAGCAGCGAAGGGACTAGCGGAGACAATGAGCAGTTCTTC
size: NA; J: TRBJ2-1; D: NA; V: TRBV28; CDR3: CASSPRGRVSEQFF; DNA: TGTGCCAGCAGTCCCAGAGGGCGGGTGAGTGAGCAGTTCTTC
size: many; J: TRBJ2-5; D: NA; V: TRBV6-4; CDR3: CASSLWTVQETQYF; DNA: TGTGCCAGCAGCTTATGGACAGTCCAAGAGACCCAGTACTTC
size: NA; J: TRBJ2-6; D: NA; V: TRBV5-5; CDR3: CASSPASLSGANVLTF; DNA: TGTGCCAGCAGCCCAGCTAGTCTGTCCGGGGCCAACGTCCTGACTTTC
size: NA; J: TRBJ2-5; D: NA; V: TRBV7-2; CDR3: CASSGTERQTQYF; DNA: TGTGCCAGCAGCGGGACGGAGCGGCAGACCCAGTACTTC
size: few; J: TRBJ2-6; D: TRBD2; V: TRBV2; CDR3: CASMKMSGSSRLFTSKAGANVLTF; DNA: TGTGCCAGCATGAAGATGAGCGGGAGTTCCCGACTATTCACCTCAAAGGCTGGGGCCAACGTCCTGACTTTC
size: NA; J: TRBJ1-6; D: NA; V: TRBV12-3/TRBV12-4; CDR3: CASSPRRGGYNSPLHF; DNA: TGTGCCAGCAGCCCCAGGCGGGGGGGGTATAATTCACCCCTCCACTTT
size: few; J: TRBJ2-3; D: NA; V: TRBV5-1; CDR3: CASCPGRITDTQYF; DNA: TGCGCCAGCTGTCCGGGACGGATCACAGATACGCAGTATTTT